The clone carrying this TCR beta chain has at least ten counts. Its antigen remains unidentified. Trimming at V came to 5 bases and at J to 1 base, leaving 27 bases not matched to a gene. In germline, CDR1 is PRHDT, CDR2 FYEKMQ (reference sequence). The CDR3 has 23 residues. Researchers amplified the TCR beta CDR3 regions from RNA transcripts. First-round RT-PCR with HTBI primers amplified the TCR CDR3 region. MiXCR was run by TCRdb on the multiplex PCR reads, yielding one entry per CDR3 protein. The table records 250,000 or so distinct CDR3 sequences, 13% to 15% of them present only once. This entry is derived from a study of T cells in Graves' hyperthyroidism and ophthalmopathy. Findings and caveats of the study: Most clonotypes expanded in the thyroid (above 0.001) were also present in blood.

Clinical symptoms, serum thyroxine and TRAb, thyroid ultrasound and orbital computed tomography together formed the diagnostic basis. The specimen was blood. The rearrangement links TRBV13 to TRBJ2-5; 11 positions match TRBD2. The receptor comes from a woman between 35 and 50 years old with Graves' hyperthyroidism that later progressed to Graves' ophthalmopathy. The CDR3 loop reads CASSRIMSGVNRLAGRFQETQYF. CDR3 coding DNA: TGTGCCAGCAGCCGCATTATGTCCGGGGTGAATAGACTAGCGGGAAGATTCCAAGAGACCCAGTACTTC.